This T cell receptor beta chain was captured in a study of blood T cell repertoires in COVID-19. On the study more broadly: The analysed material was cDNA or gDNA that came from T cells, B-cell-depleted T cells, or PBMCs.

V gave up 2 bases and J gave up 7 bases; unmatched junction bases: 5. The length of the CDR3 is 15 residues. Germline V CDR1 and CDR2: SEHNR, FQNEAQ (reference sequence). The repertoire was sequenced with immunoSEQ multiplex PCR; TCRdb's copy has only in-frame clones and lacks some. This table holds some 190,000 clones, 76% found once. The receptor's source is a woman aged 50 to 65 with active or convalescent COVID-19. The chain recombines TRBV7-9 with TRBJ1-6; 7 positions match TRBD1. Sequenced: peripheral blood. The CDR3: CASSLRTGGNSPLHF. In DNA form, the CDR3 reads TGTGCCAGCAGCTTAAGGACAGGCGGAAATTCACCCCTCCACTTT.